This T cell receptor (beta chain) is drawn from a study of blood T cells in healthy people across ages. A second PCR, run for about 7 to 11 cycles, used a sample-barcoded 5' primer plus a J-beta primer mix. TCRdb ran MiXCR on the 5' RACE reads and lists one entry per CDR3 protein. This sample has more than 500,000 distinct CDR3 sequences, with around a quarter found just once. This clonotype turned up a few times. The CDR3 has 16 residues. In addition, the sample was reused for a study of T cells of mothers and their children. That paper adds: The study found slightly higher but non-significant overlap in related versus unrelated mother-child pairs.

Sequencing input: blood. This TCR derives from a boy aged 2 to 10 in good health. The V gene is TRBV21-1, the J gene TRBJ1-5; TRBD1, the table's D call, was not compared with the DNA. TRBV21-1 is designated a pseudogene. The CDR3 region has the DNA TGTGCCAGCAGCAAACGGGAACAGTATAGCAATCAGCCCCAGCATTTT. It is translated as CASSKREQYSNQPQHF.